This T cell receptor (beta chain) was recovered during a study of blood T cells in healthy people across ages. CDR3 size: 12 residues. In germline, CDR1 is SEHNR, CDR2 FQNEAQ (reference sequence). Only a few counts were recorded for this clonotype. Then a second PCR, running roughly 7 to 11 cycles, was carried out with a sample-barcoded 5' primer and a J-beta primer mix. Using its own MiXCR run on the 5' RACE reads, TCRdb lists one record per CDR3 protein. This table holds roughly 800,000 distinct CDR3 sequences, 25% found once. The people who gave samples were healthy Caucasians from Russia, aged about 6 to 100. The sample was also linked to a second study, of T cells of mothers and their children. From that paper: Second-PCR primer M1S introduced sample barcodes and 2-4 random nucleotides.

The specimen sequenced was blood. This receptor was taken from a boy younger than 18 in good health. V and J are TRBV7-9 and TRBJ2-5; no reliable D call. The J call may be in error: the DNA end matches TRBJ2-1 better. CDR3 protein: CASKTKWQEQFF. The CDR3 nucleotides are TGTGCCAGCAAAACTAAATGGCAGGAGCAGTTCTTC.